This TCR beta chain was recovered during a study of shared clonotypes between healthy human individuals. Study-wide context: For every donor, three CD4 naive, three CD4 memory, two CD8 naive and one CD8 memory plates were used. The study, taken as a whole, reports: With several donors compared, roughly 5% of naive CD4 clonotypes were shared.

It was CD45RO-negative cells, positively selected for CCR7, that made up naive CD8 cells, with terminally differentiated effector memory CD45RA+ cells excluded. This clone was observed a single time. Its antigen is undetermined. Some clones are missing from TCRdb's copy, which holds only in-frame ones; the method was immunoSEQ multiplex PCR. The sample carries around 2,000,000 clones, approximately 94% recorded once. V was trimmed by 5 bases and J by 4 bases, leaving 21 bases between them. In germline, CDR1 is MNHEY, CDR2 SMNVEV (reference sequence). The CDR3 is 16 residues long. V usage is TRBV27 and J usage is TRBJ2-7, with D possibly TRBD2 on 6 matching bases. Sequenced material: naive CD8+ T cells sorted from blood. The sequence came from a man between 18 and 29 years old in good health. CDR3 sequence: CASSPLAGIRAYEQYF. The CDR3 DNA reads TGTGCCAGCAGTCCACTGGCGGGGATTAGGGCTTACGAGCAGTACTTC.